These 3 T cell receptor beta chains came from one sample sequenced in a study of T cells in Graves' hyperthyroidism and ophthalmopathy (dated by TCRdb to about 2019). Library preparation was by multiplex PCR. The instrument was an Illumina HiSeq 2000. The TCR beta CDR3 regions were amplified from RNA transcripts. For the first round of RT-PCR on the TCR CDR3, the HTBI primer set was used together with the Qiagen OneStep RT-PCR kit. TCRdb reanalyzed the raw reads on its own, using fastp at Q25 for trimming and MiXCR for clone calling, and kept in-frame beta chains. Each CDR3 protein gets just one entry, which takes the most common genes and DNA from the rows behind it. Recorded for this sample are 530,000 or so distinct CDR3 sequences; roughly a quarter of them occurred a single time. The ten most abundant clones make up about 11% of the sample. The material sequenced was blood. The source of these receptors is a woman aged 25 to 45 with Graves' ophthalmopathy.

A single count supports this clonotype. The rearrangement links TRBV24-1 to TRBJ1-5; 9 positions match TRBD1. Per germline, CDR1 KGHDR and CDR2 SFDVKD. This CDR3 has 15 residues. Unmatched junction bases numbered 3, after V lost 3 bases and J lost 4 bases. Here the CDR3 DNA reads TGTGCCACCAGTGATCGGACAGGGGTTAATCAGCCCCAGCATTTT. Amino acids: CATSDRTGVNQPQHF.

This clonotype has ten or more counts. The chain employs TRBV7-2 and TRBJ1-1, with D perhaps matching TRBD1 (6 bases). The CDR3 runs to 15 residues. The V end lost 5 bases, the J end lost 1 base, and 14 bases lay between the germline ends. Germline V lookup: CDR1 SGHTA, CDR2 FQGNSA. CDR3 amino acids: CASSISTGQNTEAFF. CDR3 sequence (DNA): TGTGCCAGCAGCATATCTACGGGACAGAACACTGAAGCTTTCTTT.

This clonotype was counted a few times. The V gene is TRBV19, the J gene TRBJ1-1; 7 nucleotides align to TRBD1. The germline V gene encodes CDR1 LNHDA and CDR2 SQIVND (reference sequence). This CDR3 contains 14 residues. The J segment lost 3 bases and the V segment lost 6 bases, leaving 7 bases of the junction unmatched. CDR3 nucleotides: TGTGCCAGTAGAGTAACAGGGGAATACACTGAAGCTTTCTTT. Its protein product is CASRVTGEYTEAFF.